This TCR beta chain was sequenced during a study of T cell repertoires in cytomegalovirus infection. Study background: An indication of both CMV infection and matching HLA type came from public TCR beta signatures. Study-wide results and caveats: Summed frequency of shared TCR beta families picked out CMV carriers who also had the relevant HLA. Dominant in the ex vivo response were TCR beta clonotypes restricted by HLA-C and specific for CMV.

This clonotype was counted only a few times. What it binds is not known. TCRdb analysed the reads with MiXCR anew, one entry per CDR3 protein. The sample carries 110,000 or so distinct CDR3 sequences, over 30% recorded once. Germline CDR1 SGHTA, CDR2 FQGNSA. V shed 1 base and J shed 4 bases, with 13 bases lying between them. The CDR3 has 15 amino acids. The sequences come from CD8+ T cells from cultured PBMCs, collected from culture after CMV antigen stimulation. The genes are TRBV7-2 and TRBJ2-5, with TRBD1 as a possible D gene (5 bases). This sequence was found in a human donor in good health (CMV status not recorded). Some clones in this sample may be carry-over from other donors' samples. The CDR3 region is CASSLGAAGLETQYF. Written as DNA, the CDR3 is TGTGCCAGCAGCTTAGGGGCGGCAGGGCTAGAGACCCAGTACTTC.